This TCR beta chain was recovered during a study of blood T cell repertoires in COVID-19. Turning to the study itself: Samples came from the United States, Italy and Spain, spanning acute and convalescent COVID-19.

This clone showed up just a few times. Germline-derived CDR1 and CDR2 are MNHEY and SVGAGI. This CDR3 comprises 15 residues. The J segment lost 4 bases and the V segment lost 0 bases, leaving 0 bases of the junction unmatched. TCRdb's table, derived via immunoSEQ multiplex PCR, lists solely in-frame clones and lacks some. The sample holds under 150,000 clones, around 80% seen once. The chain couples TRBV6-5 to TRBJ2-7, with 13 bases fitting TRBD2. This TCR was sampled from an older man with acute or convalescent COVID-19. The sequenced sample was peripheral blood. The CDR3 region is CASSYSTSGGYEQYF. The CDR3 DNA is TGTGCCAGCAGTTACTCGACTAGCGGGGGGTACGAGCAGTACTTC.